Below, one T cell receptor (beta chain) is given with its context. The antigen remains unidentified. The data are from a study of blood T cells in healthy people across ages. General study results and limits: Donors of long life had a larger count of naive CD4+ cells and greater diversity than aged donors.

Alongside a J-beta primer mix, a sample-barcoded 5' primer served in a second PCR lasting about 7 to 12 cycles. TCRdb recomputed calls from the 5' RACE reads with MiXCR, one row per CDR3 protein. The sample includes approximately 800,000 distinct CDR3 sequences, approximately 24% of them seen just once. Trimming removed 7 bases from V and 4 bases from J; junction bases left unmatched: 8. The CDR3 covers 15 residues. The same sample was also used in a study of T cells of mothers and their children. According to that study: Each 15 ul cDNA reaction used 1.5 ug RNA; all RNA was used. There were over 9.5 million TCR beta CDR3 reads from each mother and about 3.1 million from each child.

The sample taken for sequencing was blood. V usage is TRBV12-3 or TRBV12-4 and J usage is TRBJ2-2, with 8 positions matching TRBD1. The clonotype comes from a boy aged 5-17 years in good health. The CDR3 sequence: CASTLGQGFTGELFF. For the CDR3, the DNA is TGTGCCAGCACCCTAGGACAGGGTTTCACCGGGGAGCTGTTTTTT.